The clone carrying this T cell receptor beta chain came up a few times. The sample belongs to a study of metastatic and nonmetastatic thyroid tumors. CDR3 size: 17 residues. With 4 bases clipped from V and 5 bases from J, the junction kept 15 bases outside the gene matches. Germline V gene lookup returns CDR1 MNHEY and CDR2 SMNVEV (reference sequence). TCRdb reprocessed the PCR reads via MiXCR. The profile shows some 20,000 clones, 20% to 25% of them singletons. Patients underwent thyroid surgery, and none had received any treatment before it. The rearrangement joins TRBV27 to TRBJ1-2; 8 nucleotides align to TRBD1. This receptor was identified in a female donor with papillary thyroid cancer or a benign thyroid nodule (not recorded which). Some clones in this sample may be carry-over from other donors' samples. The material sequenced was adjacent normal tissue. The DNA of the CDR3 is TGTGCCAGCAGTTCGACCGCACAGGGGGAATTTTGGTATGGCTACACCTTC. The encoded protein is CASSSTAQGEFWYGYTF.